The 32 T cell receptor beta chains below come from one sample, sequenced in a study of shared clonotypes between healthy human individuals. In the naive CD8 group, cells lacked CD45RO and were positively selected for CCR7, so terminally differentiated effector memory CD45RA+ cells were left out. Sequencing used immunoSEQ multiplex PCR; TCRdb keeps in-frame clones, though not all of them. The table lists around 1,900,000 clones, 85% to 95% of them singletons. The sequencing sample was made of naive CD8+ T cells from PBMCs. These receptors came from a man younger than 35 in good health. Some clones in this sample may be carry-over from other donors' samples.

CDR3 region: CASSSEQGVNEQFF. The DNA of the CDR3 is TGTGCCAGCAGCTCTGAACAGGGGGTCAATGAGCAGTTCTTC. The rearrangement joins TRBV14 to TRBJ2-1; 8 nucleotides line up with TRBD1. The CDR3 length is 14 residues. Germline values: CDR1 SGHDN, CDR2 FVKESK. Unmatched junction bases numbered 6, after V lost 5 bases and J lost 6 bases.

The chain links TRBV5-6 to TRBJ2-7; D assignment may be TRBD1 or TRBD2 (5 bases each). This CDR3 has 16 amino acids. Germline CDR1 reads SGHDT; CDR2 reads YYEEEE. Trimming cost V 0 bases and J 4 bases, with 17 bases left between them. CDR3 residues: CASSLAPEGTAYEQYF. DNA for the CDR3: TGTGCCAGCAGCTTGGCGCCCGAGGGGACCGCGTACGAGCAGTACTTC.

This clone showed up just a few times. CDR3 loop: CASSQDRDNQPQHF. CDR3 nucleotides: TGTGCCAGCAGTCAGGACAGGGACAATCAGCCCCAGCATTTT. The chain uses TRBV6-5 and TRBJ1-5; TRBD1 matches 8 bases. Trimming took 5 bases from V and 3 from J; bases not matched to a gene: 3. Looked up from germline, CDR1 is MNHEY and CDR2 is SVGAGI. The CDR3 spans 14 residues.

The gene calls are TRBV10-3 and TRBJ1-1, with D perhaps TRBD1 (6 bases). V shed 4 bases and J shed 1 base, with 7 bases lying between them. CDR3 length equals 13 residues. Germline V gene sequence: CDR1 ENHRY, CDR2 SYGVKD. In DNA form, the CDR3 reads TGTGCCATCAGTGTGGGACAGAACACTGAAGCTTTCTTT. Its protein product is CAISVGQNTEAFF.

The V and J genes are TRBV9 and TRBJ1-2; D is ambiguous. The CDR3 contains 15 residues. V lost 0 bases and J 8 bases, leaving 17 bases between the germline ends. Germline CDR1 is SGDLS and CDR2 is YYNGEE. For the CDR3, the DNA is TGTGCCAGCAGCGTAGCGGCAGGTTCGGGCCGGGGCTACACCTTC. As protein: CASSVAAGSGRGYTF.

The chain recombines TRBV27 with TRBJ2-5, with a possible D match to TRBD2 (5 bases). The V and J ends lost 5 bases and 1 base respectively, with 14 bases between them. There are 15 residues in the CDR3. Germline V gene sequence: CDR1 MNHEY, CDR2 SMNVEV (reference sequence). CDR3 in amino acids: CASSPRTPLQETQYF. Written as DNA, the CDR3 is TGTGCCAGCAGTCCACGGACTCCGCTCCAAGAGACCCAGTACTTC.

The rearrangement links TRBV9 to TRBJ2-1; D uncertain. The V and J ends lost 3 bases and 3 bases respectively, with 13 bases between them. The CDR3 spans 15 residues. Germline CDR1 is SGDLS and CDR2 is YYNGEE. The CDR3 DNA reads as TGTGCCAGCAGCGAAGAGGCTAATTACTACAATGAGCAGTTCTTC. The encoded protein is CASSEEANYYNEQFF.

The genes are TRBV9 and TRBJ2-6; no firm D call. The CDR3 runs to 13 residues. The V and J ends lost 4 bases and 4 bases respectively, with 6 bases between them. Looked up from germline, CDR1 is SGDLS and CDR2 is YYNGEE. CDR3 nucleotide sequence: TGTGCCAGCAGCCAGGCGGGGGCCAACGTCCTGACTTTC. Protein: CASSQAGANVLTF.

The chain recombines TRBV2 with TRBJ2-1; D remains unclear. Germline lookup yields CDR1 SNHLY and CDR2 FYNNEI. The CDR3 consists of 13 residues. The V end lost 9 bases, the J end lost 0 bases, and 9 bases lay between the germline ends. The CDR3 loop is CASGRSSYNEQFF. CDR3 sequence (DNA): TGTGCCAGTGGGCGAAGCTCCTACAATGAGCAGTTCTTC.

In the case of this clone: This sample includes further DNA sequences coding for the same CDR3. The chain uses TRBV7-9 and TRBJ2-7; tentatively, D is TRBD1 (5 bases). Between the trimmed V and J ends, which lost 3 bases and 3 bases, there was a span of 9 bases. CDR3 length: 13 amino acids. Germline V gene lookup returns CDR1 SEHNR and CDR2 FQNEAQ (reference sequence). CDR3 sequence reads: CASSFGQGYEQYF. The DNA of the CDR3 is TGTGCCAGCAGCTTTGGGCAGGGCTACGAGCAGTACTTC.

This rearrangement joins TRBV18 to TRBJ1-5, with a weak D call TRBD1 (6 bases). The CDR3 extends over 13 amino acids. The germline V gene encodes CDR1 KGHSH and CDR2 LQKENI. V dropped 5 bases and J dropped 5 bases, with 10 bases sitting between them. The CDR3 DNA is TGTGCCAGCTCAGTCAACAGGGATCAGCCCCAGCATTTT. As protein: CASSVNRDQPQHF.

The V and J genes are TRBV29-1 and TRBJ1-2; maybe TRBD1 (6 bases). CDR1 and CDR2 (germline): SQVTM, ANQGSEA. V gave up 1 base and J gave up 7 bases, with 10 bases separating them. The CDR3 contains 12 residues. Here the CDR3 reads CSVEGTVSGYTF. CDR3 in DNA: TGCAGCGTTGAAGGGACAGTCAGTGGCTACACCTTC. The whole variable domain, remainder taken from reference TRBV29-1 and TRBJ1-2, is SAVISQKPSRDICQRGTSLTIQCQVDSQVTMMFWYRQQPGQSLTLIATANQGSEATYESGFVIDKFPISRPNLTFSTLTVSNMSPEDSSIYLCSVEGTVSGYTFGSGTRLTVV.

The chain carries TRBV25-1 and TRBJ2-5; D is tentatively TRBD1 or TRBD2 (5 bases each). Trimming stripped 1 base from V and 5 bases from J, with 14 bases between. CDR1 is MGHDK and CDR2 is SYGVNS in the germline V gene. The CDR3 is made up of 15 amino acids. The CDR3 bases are TGTGCCAGCAGTGAATGGGGGTATTGGGGGGAGACCCAGTACTTC. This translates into CASSEWGYWGETQYF.

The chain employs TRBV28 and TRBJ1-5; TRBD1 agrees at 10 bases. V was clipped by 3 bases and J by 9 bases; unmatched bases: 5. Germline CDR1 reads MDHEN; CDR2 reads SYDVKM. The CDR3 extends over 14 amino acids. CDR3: CASSFPTGGLPQHF. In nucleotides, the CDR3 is TGTGCCAGCAGTTTCCCGACAGGGGGCTTGCCCCAGCATTTT.

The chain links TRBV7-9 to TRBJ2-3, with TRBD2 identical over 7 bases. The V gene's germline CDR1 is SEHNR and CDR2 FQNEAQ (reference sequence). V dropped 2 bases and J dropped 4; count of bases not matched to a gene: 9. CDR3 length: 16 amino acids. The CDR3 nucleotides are TGTGCCAGCAGCTTACTACTAGCGTATCCGCCAGATACGCAGTATTTT. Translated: CASSLLLAYPPDTQYF.

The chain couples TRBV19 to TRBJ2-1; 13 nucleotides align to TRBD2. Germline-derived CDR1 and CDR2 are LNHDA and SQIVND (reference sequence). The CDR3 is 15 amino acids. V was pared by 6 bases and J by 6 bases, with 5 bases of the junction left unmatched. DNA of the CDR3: TGTGCCAGTAGCGGACTAGCGGGAGTTATCAATGAGCAGTTCTTC. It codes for CASSGLAGVINEQFF. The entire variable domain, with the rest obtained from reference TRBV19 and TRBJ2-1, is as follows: DGGITQSPKYLFRKEGQNVTLSCEQNLNHDAMYWYRQDPGQGLRLIYYSQIVNDFQKGDIAEGYSVSREKKESFPLTVTSAQKNPTAFYLCASSGLAGVINEQFFGPGTRLTVL.

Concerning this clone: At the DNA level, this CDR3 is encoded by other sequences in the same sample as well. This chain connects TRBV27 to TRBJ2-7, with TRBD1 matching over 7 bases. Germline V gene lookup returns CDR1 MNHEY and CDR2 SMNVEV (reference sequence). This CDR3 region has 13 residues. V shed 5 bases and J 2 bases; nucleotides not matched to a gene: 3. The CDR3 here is CASSGTVPYEQYF. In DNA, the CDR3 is TGTGCCAGCAGTGGGACAGTTCCCTACGAGCAGTACTTC.

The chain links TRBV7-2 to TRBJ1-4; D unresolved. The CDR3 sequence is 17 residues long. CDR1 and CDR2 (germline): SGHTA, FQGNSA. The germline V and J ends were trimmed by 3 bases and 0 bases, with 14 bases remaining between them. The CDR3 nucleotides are TGTGCCAGCAGCTTTTATCCCACCTCAGCAACTAATGAAAAACTGTTTTTT. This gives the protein CASSFYPTSATNEKLFF.

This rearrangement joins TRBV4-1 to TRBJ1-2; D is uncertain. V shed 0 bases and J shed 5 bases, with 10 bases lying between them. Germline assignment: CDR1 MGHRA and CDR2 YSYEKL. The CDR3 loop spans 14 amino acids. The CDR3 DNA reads TGCGCCAGCAGCCAAGATCTGGCAGTTTATGGCTACACCTTC. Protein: CASSQDLAVYGYTF.

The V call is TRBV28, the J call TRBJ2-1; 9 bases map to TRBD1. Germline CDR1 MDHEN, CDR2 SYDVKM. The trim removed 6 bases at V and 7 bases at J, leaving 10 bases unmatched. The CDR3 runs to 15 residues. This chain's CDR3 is CASRPTGGRNNEQFF. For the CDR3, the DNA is TGTGCCAGCAGGCCCACAGGGGGCAGGAATAATGAGCAGTTCTTC.

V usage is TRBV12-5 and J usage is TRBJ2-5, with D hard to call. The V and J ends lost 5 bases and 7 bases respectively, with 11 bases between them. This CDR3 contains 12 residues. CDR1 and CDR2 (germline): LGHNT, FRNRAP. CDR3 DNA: TGTGCTAGTGGTCGTGGGTTTGGGACCCAGTACTTC. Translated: CASGRGFGTQYF.

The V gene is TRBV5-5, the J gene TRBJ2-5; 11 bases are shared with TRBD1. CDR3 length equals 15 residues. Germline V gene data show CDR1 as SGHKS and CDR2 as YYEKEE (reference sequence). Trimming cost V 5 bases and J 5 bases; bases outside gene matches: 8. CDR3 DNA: TGTGCCAGCAGAACGGACAGGGGGCCAGTGGAGACCCAGTACTTC. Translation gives CASRTDRGPVETQYF.

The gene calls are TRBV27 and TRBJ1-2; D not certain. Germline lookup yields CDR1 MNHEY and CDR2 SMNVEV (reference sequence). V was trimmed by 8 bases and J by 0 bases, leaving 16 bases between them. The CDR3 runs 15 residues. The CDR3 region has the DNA TGTGCCAGCCACGGACGGCCCGGTGCTAACTATGGCTACACCTTC. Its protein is CASHGRPGANYGYTF.

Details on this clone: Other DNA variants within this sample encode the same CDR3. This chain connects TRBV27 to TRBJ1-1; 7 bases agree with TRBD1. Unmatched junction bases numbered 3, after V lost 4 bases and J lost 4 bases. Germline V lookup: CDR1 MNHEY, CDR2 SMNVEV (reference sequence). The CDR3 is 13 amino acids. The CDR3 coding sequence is TGTGCCAGCAGTTCACAGGGGCCCACTGAAGCTTTCTTT. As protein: CASSSQGPTEAFF.

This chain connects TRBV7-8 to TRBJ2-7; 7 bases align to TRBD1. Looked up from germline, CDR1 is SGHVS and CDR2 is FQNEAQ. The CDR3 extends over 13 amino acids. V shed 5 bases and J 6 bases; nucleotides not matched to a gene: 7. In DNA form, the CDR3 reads TGTGCCAGCAGCGAATACAGGGGTGGCGAGCAGTACTTC. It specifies CASSEYRGGEQYF.

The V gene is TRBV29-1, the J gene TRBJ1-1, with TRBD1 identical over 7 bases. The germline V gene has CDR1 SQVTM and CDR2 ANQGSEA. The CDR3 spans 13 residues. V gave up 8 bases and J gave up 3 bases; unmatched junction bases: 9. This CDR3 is CSLSTGKHTEAFF. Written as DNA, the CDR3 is TGCAGCTTATCGACAGGGAAGCACACTGAAGCTTTCTTT.

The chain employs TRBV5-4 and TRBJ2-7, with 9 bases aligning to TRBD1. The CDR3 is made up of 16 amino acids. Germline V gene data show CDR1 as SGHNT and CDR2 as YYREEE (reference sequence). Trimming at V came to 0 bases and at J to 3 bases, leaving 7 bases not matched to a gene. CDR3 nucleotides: TGTGCCAGCAGCTTGGGCGGGGGACAGGGTATCTACGAGCAGTACTTC. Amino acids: CASSLGGGQGIYEQYF.

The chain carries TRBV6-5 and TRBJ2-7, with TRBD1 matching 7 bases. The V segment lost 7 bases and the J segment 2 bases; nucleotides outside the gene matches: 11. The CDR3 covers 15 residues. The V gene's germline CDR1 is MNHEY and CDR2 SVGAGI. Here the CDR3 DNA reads TGTGCCAGCATCCCCGGGAAGGGGGCCGCCTACGAGCAGTACTTC. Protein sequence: CASIPGKGAAYEQYF.

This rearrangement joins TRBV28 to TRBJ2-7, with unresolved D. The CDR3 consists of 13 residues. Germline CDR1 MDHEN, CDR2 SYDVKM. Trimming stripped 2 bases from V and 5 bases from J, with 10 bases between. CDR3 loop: CASSLRAIDEQYF. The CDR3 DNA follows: TGTGCCAGCAGTTTACGGGCTATAGACGAGCAGTACTTC.

Here the CDR3 reads CASSVTGVHEQYF. Here the CDR3 DNA reads TGTGCCAGCAGCGTTACAGGGGTCCACGAGCAGTACTTC. The chain carries TRBV7-2 and TRBJ2-7; 7 positions agree with TRBD1. Germline V gene sequence: CDR1 SGHTA, CDR2 FQGNSA. The CDR3 sequence is 13 residues long. V lost 5 bases and J lost 5; bases outside the gene matches: 6.

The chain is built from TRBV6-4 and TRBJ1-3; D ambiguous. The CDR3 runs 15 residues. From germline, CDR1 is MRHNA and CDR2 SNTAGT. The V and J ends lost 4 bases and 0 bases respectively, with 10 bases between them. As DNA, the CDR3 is TGTGCCAGCAGTGGACCGCTGAGCTCTGGAAACACCATATATTTT. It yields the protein CASSGPLSSGNTIYF.

In DNA form, the CDR3 reads TGCAGCGTCCCGATTGGGTGGCCAGACACTGAAGCTTTCTTT. It yields the protein CSVPIGWPDTEAFF. The V call is TRBV29-1, the J call TRBJ1-1; unclear D gene. V was pared by 6 bases and J by 3 bases, with 17 bases between. Germline values: CDR1 SQVTM, CDR2 ANQGSEA. The CDR3 runs to 14 residues.